Listed below are T cell receptor beta chains from one sample, sequenced in a study of PD-L1 blockade in urothelial cancer. TCRdb's copy holds only in-frame clones and misses some; the assay was immunoSEQ multiplex PCR. This table has about 95,000 clones, about nine tenths appearing once. The specimen comprised PBMCs, sampled around atezolizumab (anti-PD-L1) treatment. These TCRs come from a man aged 55 to 70 with urothelial cancer. Each CDR3 is given with its conserved first and last residue. Fields, in order: D gene, V gene, J gene, clone size, CDR3 DNA, CDR3 protein. D genes are given only for firm matches. Some rows mark clone size as missing; the rest say once, few, many or name a class of expanded clone.

d_gene: .
v_gene: TRBV5-1
j_gene: TRBJ2-3
abundance: .
CDR3nt: TGCGCCAGCAGCGGGGGACTCCAGTCAGATACGCAGTATTTT
CDR3aa: CASSGGLQSDTQYF

d_gene: TRBD2
v_gene: TRBV5-6
j_gene: TRBJ2-5
abundance: .
CDR3nt: TGTGCCAGCAGCCGGGAGGATGGGACCCAGTACTTC
CDR3aa: CASSREDGTQYF

d_gene: TRBD1
v_gene: TRBV5-1
j_gene: TRBJ2-7
abundance: .
CDR3nt: TGCGCCAGCAGCTCGGAGGGACAGGAGACCCACGAGCAGTACTTC
CDR3aa: CASSSEGQETHEQYF

d_gene: .
v_gene: TRBV7-9
j_gene: TRBJ2-6
abundance: .
CDR3nt: TGTGCCTCCCAGGGTAGTCTTGGGGCCAACGTCCTGACTTTC
CDR3aa: CASQGSLGANVLTF

d_gene: TRBD1
v_gene: TRBV6-1
j_gene: TRBJ1-3
abundance: .
CDR3nt: TGTGCCAGCAGTAGGCGGGCAGGGGGAGCGGACACCATATATTTT
CDR3aa: CASSRRAGGADTIYF

d_gene: TRBD2
v_gene: TRBV6-6
j_gene: TRBJ2-3
abundance: .
CDR3nt: TGTGCCAGCAGCAAGGGACTAGCGGGAGGGCCTGATACGCAGTATTTT
CDR3aa: CASSKGLAGGPDTQYF

d_gene: TRBD2
v_gene: TRBV29-1
j_gene: TRBJ2-1
abundance: .
CDR3nt: TGCAGCGTGGATACTAGCGGTGCGATCAATGAGCAGTTCTTC
CDR3aa: CSVDTSGAINEQFF

d_gene: .
v_gene: TRBV7-2
j_gene: TRBJ1-5
abundance: few
CDR3nt: TGTGCCAGCAGCTTAGACAGAATTCAGCCCCAGCATTTT
CDR3aa: CASSLDRIQPQHF

d_gene: .
v_gene: TRBV5-1
j_gene: TRBJ2-7
abundance: .
CDR3nt: TGCGCCAGCAGCTTGGGGGGCTGGGGCTATAGTTACGAGCAGTACTTC
CDR3aa: CASSLGGWGYSYEQYF

d_gene: .
v_gene: TRBV10-1
j_gene: TRBJ1-4
abundance: .
CDR3nt: TGCGCCATCCTCAGGGTTTTGTGGATAAAACTGTTTTTT
CDR3aa: CAILRVLWIKLFF

d_gene: TRBD2
v_gene: TRBV7-3
j_gene: TRBJ2-2
abundance: .
CDR3nt: TGTGCCAGCAGCTTAAATGCGGGGGGGCTTACCGGGGAGCTGTTTTTT
CDR3aa: CASSLNAGGLTGELFF

d_gene: TRBD1
v_gene: TRBV7-3
j_gene: TRBJ2-2
abundance: .
CDR3nt: TGTGCCAGCAGGTCAGGGGGTACCAACACCGGGGAGCTGTTTTTT
CDR3aa: CASRSGGTNTGELFF

d_gene: .
v_gene: TRBV7-8
j_gene: TRBJ1-1
abundance: once
CDR3nt: TGTGCCAGCAGCTTAGAGCTGATTAGCGCGGGGAAGGACACTGAAGCTTTCTTT
CDR3aa: CASSLELISAGKDTEAFF

d_gene: TRBD2
v_gene: TRBV28
j_gene: TRBJ2-1
abundance: .
CDR3nt: TGTGCCAGCAGTCAGCTCGGAACCGCGGGGGATGAGCAGTTCTTC
CDR3aa: CASSQLGTAGDEQFF

d_gene: TRBD2
v_gene: TRBV19
j_gene: TRBJ2-1
abundance: .
CDR3nt: TGTGCCAGTAGTACTGGGACTAGCCGGAATGAGCAGTTCTTC
CDR3aa: CASSTGTSRNEQFF

d_gene: TRBD2
v_gene: TRBV6-5
j_gene: TRBJ2-1
abundance: .
CDR3nt: TGTGCCAGCACCCCAACTAGCGGGGTAAACAATGAGCAGTTCTTC
CDR3aa: CASTPTSGVNNEQFF

d_gene: .
v_gene: TRBV19
j_gene: TRBJ2-7
abundance: .
CDR3nt: TGTGCCAGTAGTACTCCCCAGGGTAACGAGCAGTACTTC
CDR3aa: CASSTPQGNEQYF

d_gene: .
v_gene: TRBV4-1
j_gene: TRBJ2-2
abundance: .
CDR3nt: TGCGCCAGCAGCCAAGATAGGAGGACCGGGGAGCTGTTTTTT
CDR3aa: CASSQDRRTGELFF

d_gene: .
v_gene: TRBV4-1
j_gene: TRBJ1-1
abundance: .
CDR3nt: TGCGCCAGCAGCCAAGCCGAGGACACTGAAGCTTTCTTT
CDR3aa: CASSQAEDTEAFF